The TCR beta chain described here comes from a study of blood T cell repertoires in COVID-19. Study-level information: Samples of COVID-19 (acute and convalescent) were obtained from the United States, Italy and Spain. The cDNA or gDNA used as material had been derived from T cells, B-cell-depleted T cells, or PBMCs.

In the original workflow: Scientists estimated how many nucleated cells there were by amplifying reference gene primers. Some clones are missing from TCRdb's copy, which holds only in-frame ones; the method was immunoSEQ multiplex PCR. That table gives V, J and clone size, and the DNA gave D and trimming. The data hold 370,000 or so clones, with roughly four fifths observed a single time. The sample was peripheral blood. This TCR derives from a human donor with acute or convalescent COVID-19. The donor label of this sample is uncertain.

CDR3: CASTIKWGVDNSPLHF. As DNA, the CDR3 is TGTGCCAGCACCATCAAATGGGGGGTGGATAATTCACCCCTCCACTTT. The rearrangement links TRBV13 to TRBJ1-6; TRBD1 is a possible D gene (5 bases). This CDR3 is built from 16 residues. V lost 7 bases to trimming and J lost 5 bases, with 18 bases between them. The germline gives CDR1 PRHDT, CDR2 FYEKMQ (reference sequence).